This TCR beta chain was sequenced in a study of blood T cell repertoires in COVID-19. Study information: Sources were T cells, B-cell-depleted T cells, or PBMCs; the material itself was cDNA or gDNA.

In the source study's methods: Nucleated cell counts were estimated from reference gene primer amplification. Assay: immunoSEQ multiplex PCR; the TCRdb copy retains only in-frame clones and omits some. V and J calls and clone size are given by that table; D and trimming were obtained from the DNA. The table lists 140,000 or so clones, 70% to 85% of them singletons. The table lists this clone with a count of one. The CDR3 is 16 residues long. From germline, CDR1 is SNHLY and CDR2 FYNNEI. Germline trimming cut 6 bases from V and 5 bases from J; bases unmatched to any gene: 11. Sample: peripheral blood. This chain links TRBV2 with TRBJ2-2; 8 bases agree with TRBD1. This receptor was obtained from a woman of 80 years or more with acute or convalescent COVID-19. The CDR3 loop reads CASRAGQGVGTGELFF. CDR3 DNA: TGTGCCAGCAGAGCCGGACAGGGCGTAGGAACCGGGGAGCTGTTTTTT.